A selection of T cell receptor beta chains follows, all from one sample in a study of blood T cell repertoires in COVID-19. The assay was immunoSEQ multiplex PCR, and TCRdb's table has in-frame clones only and misses some. The sample lists about 110,000 clones; approximately 65% were seen once. The specimen was peripheral blood. These receptors came from a woman aged 60-75 years with acute or convalescent COVID-19. The CDR3 runs from the conserved cysteine through the conserved F or W. A D gene is named only where the DNA matches it firmly. The size entry is marked missing in some rows and otherwise reads once, few, many or a size class.

clone size	J gene	D gene	V gene	CDR3 protein	CDR3 DNA
once	TRBJ1-1	NA	TRBV6-5	CASSYPGAVRTEAFF	TGTGCCAGCAGTTACCCCGGAGCCGTTCGGACTGAAGCTTTCTTT
few	TRBJ1-2	NA	TRBV2	CASSDELGYGYTF	TGTGCCAGCAGTGATGAGCTTGGCTATGGCTACACCTTC
NA	TRBJ1-1	NA	TRBV7-6	CANPMKAFTGMNTEAFF	TGTGCCAACCCGATGAAGGCCTTCACCGGGATGAACACTGAAGCTTTCTTT
few	TRBJ2-7	NA	TRBV29-1	CSVEDPGSYEQYF	TGCAGCGTTGAAGATCCGGGTTCCTACGAGCAGTACTTC
NA	TRBJ1-1	NA	TRBV19	CASSTDRLNTEAFF	TGTGCCAGTAGTACGGACAGACTGAACACTGAAGCTTTCTTT
NA	TRBJ2-1	NA	TRBV4-2	CASRQGYNEQFF	TGTGCCAGCAGGCAGGGGTACAATGAGCAGTTCTTC
NA	TRBJ2-1	TRBD1	TRBV19	CASSIGQGAYNEQFF	TGTGCCAGTAGTATAGGACAGGGGGCCTACAATGAGCAGTTCTTC
NA	TRBJ2-7	TRBD2	TRBV27	CASSSLAGGSPYEQYF	TGTGCCAGCAGTTCCTTAGCGGGGGGCTCACCCTACGAGCAGTACTTC
NA	TRBJ2-5	TRBD1	TRBV14	CASSPQGAWLTETQYF	TGTGCCAGCAGCCCCCAGGGGGCATGGCTAACGGAGACCCAGTACTTC
NA	TRBJ1-3	TRBD1	TRBV30	CAWSVLRGLGNTIYF	TGTGCCTGGAGTGTGCTGAGGGGGCTTGGAAACACCATATATTTT
NA	TRBJ2-6	NA	TRBV5-1	CASSSTELQANVLTF	TGCGCCAGCAGCTCTACAGAGCTACAGGCCAACGTCCTGACTTTC
NA	TRBJ1-5	TRBD1	TRBV19	CASRPLTGGNQPQHF	TGTGCCAGTAGACCCCTCACAGGGGGAAATCAGCCCCAGCATTTT
NA	TRBJ1-6	NA	TRBV7-9	CASSTYNSPLHF	TGTGCCAGCAGTACCTATAATTCACCCCTCCACTTT
once	TRBJ2-2	NA	TRBV7-2	CASSFGTPGRQAGELFF	TGTGCCAGCAGCTTCGGTACCCCGGGACGACAGGCCGGGGAGCTGTTTTTT
NA	TRBJ2-4	TRBD1	TRBV7-2	CASSPGQGWDIQYF	TGTGCCAGCAGCCCCGGACAGGGGTGGGACATTCAGTACTTC
few	TRBJ2-7	TRBD1	TRBV11-2	CASSLRGRDRSYEQYF	TGTGCCAGCAGCTTACGTGGCCGGGACAGGTCTTACGAGCAGTACTTC
NA	TRBJ1-1	NA	TRBV2	CASTRGGTEAFF	TGTGCCAGCACCCGAGGGGGCACTGAAGCTTTCTTT
NA	TRBJ2-7	NA	TRBV6-5	CASSYSRRDSSKEQYF	TGTGCCAGCAGTTACTCGAGACGCGACTCCTCAAAGGAGCAGTACTTC
NA	TRBJ2-2	TRBD1	TRBV27	CAVRGRANTGELFF	TGTGCCGTAAGGGGGCGGGCGAACACCGGGGAGCTGTTTTTT
NA	TRBJ1-4	TRBD1	TRBV10-3	CAVGTGAEKLFF	TGTGCCGTCGGGACAGGGGCTGAAAAACTGTTTTTT
NA	TRBJ1-1	NA	TRBV9	CASSVGRGPTEAFF	TGTGCCAGCAGCGTAGGTCGGGGTCCCACTGAAGCTTTCTTT
NA	TRBJ1-1	NA	TRBV4-3	CASSQDRGVNTEAFF	TGCGCCAGCAGCCAAGATCGTGGAGTGAACACTGAAGCTTTCTTT
NA	TRBJ2-7	NA	TRBV2	CASSEGQAGEYF	TGTGCCAGCAGTGAAGGACAGGCAGGGGAGTACTTC
NA	TRBJ2-3	TRBD2	TRBV3-1/TRBV3-2	CASSPGARLRGGTDTQYF	TGTGCCAGCAGCCCGGGTGCACGCCTCCGGGGGGGTACAGATACGCAGTATTTT
NA	TRBJ2-2	TRBD2	TRBV7-9	CASSLIRTSGGTSGELFF	TGTGCCAGCAGCTTAATCCGTACTAGCGGGGGGACTTCCGGGGAGCTGTTTTTT
NA	TRBJ2-1	TRBD2	TRBV14	CASSQGRGAYNEQFF	TGTGCCAGCAGCCAAGGCCGGGGGGCCTACAATGAGCAGTTCTTC
NA	TRBJ1-6	NA	TRBV7-2	CASSLMGQLESPLHF	TGTGCCAGCAGCTTAATGGGCCAATTAGAATCACCCCTCCACTTT
NA	TRBJ2-3	NA	TRBV29-1	CSVNPGATDTQYF	TGCAGCGTTAACCCAGGGGCAACAGATACGCAGTATTTT
once	TRBJ2-7	TRBD1	TRBV7-2	CASSFGQGSSYEQYF	TGTGCCAGCAGCTTCGGACAGGGGAGCTCCTACGAGCAGTACTTC
NA	TRBJ1-5	NA	TRBV27	CASSPSWEGNQPQHF	TGTGCCAGCAGCCCCTCGTGGGAGGGCAATCAGCCCCAGCATTTT
NA	TRBJ1-4	TRBD1	TRBV5-6	CASSGAGTANEKLFF	TGTGCCAGCAGCGGAGCCGGGACAGCTAATGAAAAACTGTTTTTT
NA	TRBJ1-2	NA	TRBV18	CASSPGREGYTF	TGTGCCAGCTCCCCAGGGCGAGAGGGCTACACCTTC
NA	TRBJ1-3	NA	TRBV12-2	CARTGTGVGNTIYF	TGTGCACGGACCGGGACAGGGGTTGGAAACACCATATATTTT
few	TRBJ1-2	NA	TRBV28	CASRYGDRVYGYTF	TGTGCCAGCAGGTATGGTGACAGAGTCTATGGCTACACCTTC
once	TRBJ2-3	NA	TRBV19	CATSSRASSTDTQYF	TGTGCCACCAGTTCCCGGGCTAGCAGCACAGATACGCAGTATTTT
NA	TRBJ1-4	NA	TRBV27	CASSAPGGGEKLFF	TGTGCCAGCAGTGCCCCCGGGGGGGGTGAAAAACTGTTTTTT
NA	TRBJ1-4	NA	TRBV29-1	CSVEDESGPLNEKLFF	TGCAGCGTTGAAGATGAGTCTGGGCCCCTTAATGAAAAACTGTTTTTT
few	TRBJ2-7	TRBD1	TRBV4-1	CASSQGQGSYAYEQYF	TGCGCCAGCAGCCAAGGACAGGGGTCCTATGCCTACGAGCAGTACTTC
NA	TRBJ1-5	NA	TRBV9	CASSVDLRNQPQHF	TGTGCCAGCAGCGTAGATCTGCGAAATCAGCCCCAGCATTTT
NA	TRBJ2-1	TRBD1	TRBV2	CASSVVGGAGVF	TGTGCCAGCAGTGTTGTAGGGGGCGCAGGTGTCTTC
NA	TRBJ2-3	TRBD2	TRBV11-2	CASSPGGAERQYF	TGTGCCAGCAGCCCCGGGGGGGCCGAGAGGCAGTATTTT